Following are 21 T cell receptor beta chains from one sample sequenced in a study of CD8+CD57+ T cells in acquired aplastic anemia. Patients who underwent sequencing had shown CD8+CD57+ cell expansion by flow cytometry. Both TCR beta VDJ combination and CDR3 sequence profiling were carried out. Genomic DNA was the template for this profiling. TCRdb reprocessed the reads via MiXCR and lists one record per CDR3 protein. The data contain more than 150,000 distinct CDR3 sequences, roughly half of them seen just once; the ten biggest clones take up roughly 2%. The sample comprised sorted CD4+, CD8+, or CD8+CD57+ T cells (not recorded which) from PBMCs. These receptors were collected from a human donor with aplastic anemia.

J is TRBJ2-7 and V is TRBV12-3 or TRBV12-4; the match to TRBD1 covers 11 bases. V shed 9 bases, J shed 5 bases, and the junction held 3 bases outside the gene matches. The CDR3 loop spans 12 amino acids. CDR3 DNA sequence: TGTGCCAGTAGGACAGGGGGCAACGAGCAGTACTTC. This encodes CASRTGGNEQYF.

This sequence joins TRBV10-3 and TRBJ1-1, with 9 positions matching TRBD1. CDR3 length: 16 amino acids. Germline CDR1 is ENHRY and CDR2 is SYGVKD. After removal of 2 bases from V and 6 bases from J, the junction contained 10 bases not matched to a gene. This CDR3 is CAISEPSRDRVAEAFF. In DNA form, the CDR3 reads TGTGCCATCAGTGAGCCCTCGCGGGACAGGGTAGCTGAAGCTTTCTTT.

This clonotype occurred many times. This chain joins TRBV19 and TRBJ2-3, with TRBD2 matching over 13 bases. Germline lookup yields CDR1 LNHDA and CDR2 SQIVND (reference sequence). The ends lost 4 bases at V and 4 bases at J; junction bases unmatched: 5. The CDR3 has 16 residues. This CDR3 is CASSTTSGRLADTQYF. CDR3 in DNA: TGTGCCAGTAGTACGACTAGCGGGAGGTTAGCAGATACGCAGTATTTT.

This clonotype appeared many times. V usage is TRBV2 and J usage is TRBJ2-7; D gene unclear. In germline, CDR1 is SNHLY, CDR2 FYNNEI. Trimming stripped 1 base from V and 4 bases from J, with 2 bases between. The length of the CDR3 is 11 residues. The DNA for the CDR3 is TGTGCCAGCAGTGAAGTGTACGAGCAGTACTTC. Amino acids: CASSEVYEQYF.

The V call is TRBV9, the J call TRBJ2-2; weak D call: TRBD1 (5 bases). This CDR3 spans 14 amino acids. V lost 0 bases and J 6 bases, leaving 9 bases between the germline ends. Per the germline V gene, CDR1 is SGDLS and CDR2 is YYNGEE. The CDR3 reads CASSVDRTPGELFF. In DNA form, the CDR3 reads TGTGCCAGCAGCGTAGATAGGACACCCGGGGAGCTGTTTTTT.

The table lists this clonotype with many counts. CDR3 amino acids: CASRLTEAYEQYF. The CDR3 nucleotides read TGTGCCAGCAGATTGACGGAAGCCTACGAGCAGTACTTC. This chain joins TRBV6-1 and TRBJ2-7; no clear D. The CDR3 consists of 13 residues. In germline, CDR1 is MNHNS, CDR2 SASEGT. The ends were cut back, 6 bases at V and 2 bases at J, with 11 bases in the middle.

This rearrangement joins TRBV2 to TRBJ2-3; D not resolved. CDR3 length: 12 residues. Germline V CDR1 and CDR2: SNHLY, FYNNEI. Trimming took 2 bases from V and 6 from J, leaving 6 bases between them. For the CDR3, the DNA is TGTGCCAGCAGTGAATTGAGGGATACGCAGTATTTT. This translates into CASSELRDTQYF. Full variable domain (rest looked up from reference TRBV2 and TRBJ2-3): EPEVTQTPSHQVTQMGQEVILRCVPISNHLYFYWYRQILGQKVEFLVSFYNNEISEKSEIFDDQFSVERPDGSNFTLKIRSTKLEDSAMYFCASSELRDTQYFGPGTRLTVL.

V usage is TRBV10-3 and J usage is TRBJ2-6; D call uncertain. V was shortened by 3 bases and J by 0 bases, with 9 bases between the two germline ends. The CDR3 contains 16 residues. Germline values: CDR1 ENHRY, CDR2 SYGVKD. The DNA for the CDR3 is TGTGCCATCAGTGACCCGGCGGTCTCTGGGGCCAACGTCCTGACTTTC. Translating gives CAISDPAVSGANVLTF.

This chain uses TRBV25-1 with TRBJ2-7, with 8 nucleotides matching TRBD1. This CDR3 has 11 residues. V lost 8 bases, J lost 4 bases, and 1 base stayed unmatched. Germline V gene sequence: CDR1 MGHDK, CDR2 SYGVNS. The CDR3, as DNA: TGTGCCAGCGGACAGGGTTACGAGCAGTACTTC. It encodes CASGQGYEQYF.

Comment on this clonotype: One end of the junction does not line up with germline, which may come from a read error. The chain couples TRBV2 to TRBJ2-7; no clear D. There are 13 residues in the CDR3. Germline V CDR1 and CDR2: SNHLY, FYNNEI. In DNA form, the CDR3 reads TGCGCCAGCAGCCAACGGACCTCCTACGAGCAGTACTTC. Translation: CASSQRTSYEQYF.

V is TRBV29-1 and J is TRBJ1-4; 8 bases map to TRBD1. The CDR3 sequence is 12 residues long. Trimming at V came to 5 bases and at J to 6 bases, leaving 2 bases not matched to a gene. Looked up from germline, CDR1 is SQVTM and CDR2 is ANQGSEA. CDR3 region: CSVTTGDEKLFF. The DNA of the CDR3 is TGCAGCGTTACGACAGGGGATGAAAAACTGTTTTTT.

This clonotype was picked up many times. The CDR3 sequence: CASSTTGARAFF. CDR3 in DNA: TGTGCCAGTAGTACTACAGGGGCGCGAGCTTTCTTT. The chain employs TRBV19 and TRBJ1-1; 7 nucleotides line up with TRBD1. Germline CDR1 and CDR2: LNHDA and SQIVND (reference sequence). The CDR3 has 12 residues. V was pared by 4 bases and J by 10 bases, with 6 bases of the junction left unmatched.

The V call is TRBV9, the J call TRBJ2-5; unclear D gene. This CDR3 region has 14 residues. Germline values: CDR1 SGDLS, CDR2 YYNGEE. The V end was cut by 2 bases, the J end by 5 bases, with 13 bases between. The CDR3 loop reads CASSVNPGRETQYF. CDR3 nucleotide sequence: TGTGCCAGCAGCGTCAATCCGGGTAGGGAGACCCAGTACTTC.

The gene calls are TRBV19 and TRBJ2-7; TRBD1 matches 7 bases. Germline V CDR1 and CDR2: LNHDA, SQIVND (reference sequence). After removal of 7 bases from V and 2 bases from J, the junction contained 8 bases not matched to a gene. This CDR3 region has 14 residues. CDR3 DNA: TGTGCCAGTACCCTTGGACAGGTAACCTACGAGCAGTACTTC. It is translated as CASTLGQVTYEQYF.

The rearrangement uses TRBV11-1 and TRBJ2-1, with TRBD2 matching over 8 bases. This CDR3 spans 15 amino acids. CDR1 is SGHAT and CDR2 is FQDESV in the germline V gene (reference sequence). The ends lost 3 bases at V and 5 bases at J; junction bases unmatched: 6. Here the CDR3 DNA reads TGTGCCAGCAGCTTGGTACGGGGGGGCAACAATGAGCAGTTCTTC. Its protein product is CASSLVRGGNNEQFF.

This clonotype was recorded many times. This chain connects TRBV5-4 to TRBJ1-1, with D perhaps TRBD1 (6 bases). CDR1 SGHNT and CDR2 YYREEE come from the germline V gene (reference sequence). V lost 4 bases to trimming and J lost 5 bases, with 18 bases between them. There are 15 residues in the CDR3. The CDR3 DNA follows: TGTGCCAGCAGCCGGATGATTGGGGGCGGAACTGAAGCTTTCTTT. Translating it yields CASSRMIGGGTEAFF.

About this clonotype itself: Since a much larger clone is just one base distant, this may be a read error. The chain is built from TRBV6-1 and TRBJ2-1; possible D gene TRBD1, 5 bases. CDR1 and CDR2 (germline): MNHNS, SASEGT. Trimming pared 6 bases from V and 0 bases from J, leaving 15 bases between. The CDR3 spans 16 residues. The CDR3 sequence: CASRKELGDSYNEQFF. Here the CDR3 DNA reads TGTGCCAGCAGGAAAGAGTTAGGGGACTCCTACAATGAGCAGTTCTTC.

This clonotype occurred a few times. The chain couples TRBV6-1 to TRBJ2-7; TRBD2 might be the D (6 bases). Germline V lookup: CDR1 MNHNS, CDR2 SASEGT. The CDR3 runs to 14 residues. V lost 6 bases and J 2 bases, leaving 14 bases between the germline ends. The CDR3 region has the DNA TGTGCCAGCAGGGGGGGAGTCGGAGCCTACGAGCAGTACTTC. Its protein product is CASRGGVGAYEQYF.

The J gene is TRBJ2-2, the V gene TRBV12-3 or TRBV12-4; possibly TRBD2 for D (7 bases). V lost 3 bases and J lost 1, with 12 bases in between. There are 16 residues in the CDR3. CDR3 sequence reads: CASSLDGGQNTGELFF. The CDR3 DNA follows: TGTGCCAGCAGTTTGGACGGGGGGCAGAACACCGGGGAGCTGTTTTTT.

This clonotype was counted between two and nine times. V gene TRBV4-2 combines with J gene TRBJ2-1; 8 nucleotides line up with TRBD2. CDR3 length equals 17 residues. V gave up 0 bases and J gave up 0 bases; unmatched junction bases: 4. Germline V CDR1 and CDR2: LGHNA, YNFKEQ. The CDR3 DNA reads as TGTGCCAGCAGCCAAGAAAGCGGGAGTGTCTCCTACAATGAGCAGTTCTTC. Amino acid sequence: CASSQESGSVSYNEQFF.

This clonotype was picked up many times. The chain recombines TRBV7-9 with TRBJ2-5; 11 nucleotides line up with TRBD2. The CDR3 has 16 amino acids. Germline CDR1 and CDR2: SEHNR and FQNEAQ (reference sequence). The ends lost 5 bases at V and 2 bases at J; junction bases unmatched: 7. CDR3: CASSGPRTSGQETQYF. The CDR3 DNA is TGTGCCAGCAGCGGACCCCGGACTAGCGGGCAAGAGACCCAGTACTTC. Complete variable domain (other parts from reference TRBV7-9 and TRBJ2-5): DTGVSQNPRHKITKRGQNVTFRCDPISEHNRLYWYRQTLGQGPEFLTYFQNEAQLEKSRLLSDRFSAERPKGSFSTLEIQRTEQGDSAMYLCASSGPRTSGQETQYFGPGTRLLVL.